A selection of T cell receptor beta chains follows, all from one sample in a study of cytomegalovirus exposure and HLA in healthy donors. Generated by immunoSEQ multiplex PCR, the TCRdb table keeps only in-frame clones and is missing some. The sample lists fewer than 200,000 clones, 81% occurring once. Sequenced sample: PBMCs. These receptors were collected from a woman between 50 and 59 years old in good health and CMV-seronegative. Each CDR3 is given with its conserved first and last residue. D genes are given only for firm matches. Clone size is not always given. Where it is, it says once, few, many or a class for expanded clones.

j_gene: TRBJ2-5
v_gene: TRBV7-2
d_gene: TRBD2
abundance: NA
CDR3aa: CASSREGLETQYF
CDR3nt: TGTGCCAGCAGCCGGGAGGGGTTGGAGACCCAGTACTTC

j_gene: TRBJ1-4
v_gene: TRBV19
d_gene: NA
abundance: NA
CDR3aa: CASNQDGAKRRMFF
CDR3nt: TGTGCCAGTAACCAAGACGGAGCCAAAAGAAGGATGTTTTTT

j_gene: TRBJ1-6
v_gene: TRBV28
d_gene: NA
abundance: NA
CDR3aa: CASSLAGLGSPLHF
CDR3nt: TGTGCCAGCAGTTTGGCAGGCCTGGGTTCACCCCTCCACTTT

j_gene: TRBJ2-2
v_gene: TRBV9
d_gene: TRBD2
abundance: NA
CDR3aa: CASSGAASGRDTGELFF
CDR3nt: TGTGCCAGCAGCGGGGCGGCTAGCGGGAGGGACACCGGGGAGCTGTTTTTT

j_gene: TRBJ2-5
v_gene: TRBV5-5
d_gene: TRBD1
abundance: NA
CDR3aa: CASSSPRTGKETQYF
CDR3nt: TGTGCCAGCAGCTCCCCAAGGACAGGGAAAGAGACCCAGTACTTC

j_gene: TRBJ1-4
v_gene: TRBV10-3
d_gene: TRBD1
abundance: NA
CDR3aa: CAISRTLTGGYEKLFF
CDR3nt: TGTGCCATCAGTCGGACCCTGACAGGGGGGTACGAAAAACTGTTTTTT

j_gene: TRBJ1-6
v_gene: TRBV28
d_gene: NA
abundance: NA
CDR3aa: CASSYLDSPLHF
CDR3nt: TGTGCCAGCAGCTATCTTGATTCACCCCTCCACTTT

j_gene: TRBJ2-2
v_gene: TRBV5-4
d_gene: NA
abundance: NA
CDR3aa: CASNDRRTGELFF
CDR3nt: TGTGCCAGCAACGACAGAAGGACCGGGGAGCTGTTTTTT

j_gene: TRBJ2-1
v_gene: TRBV16
d_gene: TRBD1
abundance: NA
CDR3aa: CASSQPKGASYNEQFF
CDR3nt: TGTGCCAGCAGCCAGCCGAAGGGGGCGTCCTACAATGAGCAGTTCTTC

j_gene: TRBJ2-3
v_gene: TRBV2
d_gene: TRBD2
abundance: NA
CDR3aa: CASRAGLAGGKNTDTQYF
CDR3nt: TGTGCCAGCAGGGCAGGACTAGCGGGAGGGAAGAACACAGATACGCAGTATTTT

j_gene: TRBJ2-7
v_gene: TRBV5-5
d_gene: TRBD1
abundance: NA
CDR3aa: CASSLWTGGLEQYF
CDR3nt: TGTGCCAGCAGCTTGTGGACAGGGGGCCTCGAGCAGTACTTC

j_gene: TRBJ1-1
v_gene: TRBV11-2
d_gene: TRBD1
abundance: NA
CDR3aa: CASSINQDRATEAFF
CDR3nt: TGTGCCAGCAGCATAAACCAAGACAGGGCTACTGAAGCTTTCTTT

j_gene: TRBJ1-1
v_gene: TRBV11-2
d_gene: NA
abundance: NA
CDR3aa: CASSLNRDTEAFF
CDR3nt: TGTGCCAGCAGCTTAAACAGGGACACTGAAGCTTTCTTT

j_gene: TRBJ2-5
v_gene: TRBV7-3
d_gene: TRBD1
abundance: NA
CDR3aa: CASSLHRGPMGEQYF
CDR3nt: TGTGCCAGCAGCTTACACAGGGGGCCGATGGGGGAGCAGTACTTC

j_gene: TRBJ2-1
v_gene: TRBV9
d_gene: TRBD2
abundance: NA
CDR3aa: CASSVAPTGGTYNEQFF
CDR3nt: TGTGCCAGCAGCGTAGCCCCAACGGGAGGGACATACAATGAGCAGTTCTTC

j_gene: TRBJ1-1
v_gene: TRBV5-5
d_gene: NA
abundance: few
CDR3aa: CASRWRGGQWTEAFF
CDR3nt: TGTGCCAGCAGGTGGAGGGGGGGGCAGTGGACTGAAGCTTTCTTT

j_gene: TRBJ1-1
v_gene: TRBV7-2
d_gene: NA
abundance: NA
CDR3aa: CASSFYNTEAFF
CDR3nt: TGTGCCAGCAGCTTTTATAACACTGAAGCTTTCTTT

j_gene: TRBJ1-2
v_gene: TRBV7-9
d_gene: TRBD1
abundance: NA
CDR3aa: CASSLKGQGTYGYTF
CDR3nt: TGTGCCAGCAGCTTGAAAGGACAGGGGACCTATGGCTACACCTTC

j_gene: TRBJ1-1
v_gene: TRBV7-9
d_gene: NA
abundance: NA
CDR3aa: CASSSDINTEAFF
CDR3nt: TGTGCCAGCAGCTCCGACATCAACACTGAAGCTTTCTTT

j_gene: TRBJ1-2
v_gene: TRBV5-1
d_gene: NA
abundance: NA
CDR3aa: CASSSERVPMIYGYTF
CDR3nt: TGCGCCAGCAGCTCGGAACGGGTCCCGATGATCTATGGCTACACCTTC

j_gene: TRBJ2-1
v_gene: TRBV9
d_gene: TRBD2
abundance: NA
CDR3aa: CASSVAGTSGVSEQFF
CDR3nt: TGTGCCAGCAGCGTAGCCGGGACTAGCGGGGTTAGTGAGCAGTTCTTC

j_gene: TRBJ1-1
v_gene: TRBV7-2
d_gene: NA
abundance: NA
CDR3aa: CASSLVRGASVVAFF
CDR3nt: TGTGCCAGCAGCTTAGTGCGGGGGGCGTCTGTAGTAGCTTTCTTT

j_gene: TRBJ1-1
v_gene: TRBV5-1
d_gene: TRBD1
abundance: NA
CDR3aa: CASSQQGDTEAFF
CDR3nt: TGCGCCAGCAGCCAGCAGGGGGACACTGAAGCTTTCTTT

j_gene: TRBJ2-1
v_gene: TRBV27
d_gene: TRBD1
abundance: NA
CDR3aa: CASRGQGSSEQFF
CDR3nt: TGTGCCAGCAGGGGACAGGGGTCGAGTGAGCAGTTCTTC

j_gene: TRBJ2-4
v_gene: TRBV4-2
d_gene: TRBD2
abundance: NA
CDR3aa: CASSQDEGTILAKNIQYF
CDR3nt: TGTGCCAGCAGCCAAGATGAGGGGACTATCTTAGCCAAAAACATTCAGTACTTC

j_gene: TRBJ1-1
v_gene: TRBV30
d_gene: TRBD1
abundance: NA
CDR3aa: CAWSVGQGRTEAFF
CDR3nt: TGTGCCTGGAGTGTGGGACAGGGGAGAACTGAAGCTTTCTTT

j_gene: TRBJ1-5
v_gene: TRBV19
d_gene: NA
abundance: few
CDR3aa: CATAGGRLQPQHF
CDR3nt: TGTGCCACCGCGGGGGGGCGCTTACAGCCCCAGCATTTT

j_gene: TRBJ2-2
v_gene: TRBV6-6
d_gene: NA
abundance: NA
CDR3aa: CASSSTGTGELFF
CDR3nt: TGTGCCAGCAGTTCCACGGGAACCGGGGAGCTGTTTTTT

j_gene: TRBJ2-5
v_gene: TRBV27
d_gene: TRBD2
abundance: NA
CDR3aa: CASSTLGLAGGPGETQYF
CDR3nt: TGTGCCAGCAGTACCTTGGGACTAGCGGGAGGGCCGGGGGAGACCCAGTACTTC

j_gene: TRBJ1-2
v_gene: TRBV11-1
d_gene: TRBD1
abundance: NA
CDR3aa: CASSRDRAYGYTF
CDR3nt: TGTGCCAGCAGCCGGGACAGGGCCTATGGCTACACCTTC

j_gene: TRBJ2-7
v_gene: TRBV4-2
d_gene: TRBD1
abundance: NA
CDR3aa: CASSLSSGQGSSYEQYF
CDR3nt: TGTGCCAGCAGCTTAAGCTCGGGACAGGGAAGCTCCTACGAGCAGTACTTC

j_gene: TRBJ1-5
v_gene: TRBV25-1
d_gene: TRBD1
abundance: NA
CDR3aa: CASSGVLYGTGGRQPQHF
CDR3nt: TGTGCCAGCAGTGGGGTCCTTTACGGGACAGGGGGCCGTCAGCCCCAGCATTTT

j_gene: TRBJ2-2
v_gene: TRBV7-9
d_gene: NA
abundance: few
CDR3aa: CASSLAYLGDFTNTGELFF
CDR3nt: TGTGCCAGCAGCTTAGCGTATTTGGGGGACTTCACGAACACCGGGGAGCTGTTTTTT

j_gene: TRBJ2-5
v_gene: TRBV7-7
d_gene: TRBD2
abundance: NA
CDR3aa: CASSPGLAGAETQYF
CDR3nt: TGTGCCAGCAGCCCAGGACTAGCGGGAGCCGAGACCCAGTACTTC

j_gene: TRBJ2-5
v_gene: TRBV6-1
d_gene: TRBD2
abundance: NA
CDR3aa: CASSPKGGGETQYF
CDR3nt: TGTGCCAGCAGTCCTAAGGGCGGGGGAGAGACCCAGTACTTC

j_gene: TRBJ2-1
v_gene: TRBV25-1
d_gene: TRBD2
abundance: NA
CDR3aa: CASRDVAGDEQFF
CDR3nt: TGTGCCAGCAGGGATGTAGCGGGGGATGAGCAGTTCTTC

j_gene: TRBJ2-3
v_gene: TRBV2
d_gene: NA
abundance: NA
CDR3aa: CASSVADTQYF
CDR3nt: TGTGCCAGTTCAGTCGCAGATACGCAGTATTTT

j_gene: TRBJ2-5
v_gene: TRBV19
d_gene: TRBD2
abundance: few
CDR3aa: CASSIGPGREETQYF
CDR3nt: TGTGCCAGTAGTATTGGCCCAGGGAGGGAAGAGACCCAGTACTTC

j_gene: TRBJ2-7
v_gene: TRBV5-1
d_gene: TRBD2
abundance: NA
CDR3aa: CASSLSSGSISEQYF
CDR3nt: TGCGCCAGCAGCTTGTCTAGCGGAAGCATCTCCGAGCAGTACTTC

j_gene: TRBJ2-7
v_gene: TRBV28
d_gene: NA
abundance: NA
CDR3aa: CATHRDPFEQYF
CDR3nt: TGTGCCACCCACCGGGATCCCTTCGAGCAGTACTTC

j_gene: TRBJ1-1
v_gene: TRBV7-3
d_gene: NA
abundance: NA
CDR3aa: CASSLRRDTEAFF
CDR3nt: TGTGCCAGCAGCTTAAGGCGGGACACTGAAGCTTTCTTT

j_gene: TRBJ1-2
v_gene: TRBV5-6
d_gene: TRBD1
abundance: many
CDR3aa: CASSLVDRGTALRYTF
CDR3nt: TGTGCCAGCAGCTTGGTCGACAGGGGGACCGCCTTGCGCTACACCTTC

j_gene: TRBJ2-1
v_gene: TRBV6-1
d_gene: TRBD1
abundance: few
CDR3aa: CASSELVGTGANEQFF
CDR3nt: TGTGCCAGCAGTGAACTAGTAGGGACAGGTGCTAATGAGCAGTTCTTC

j_gene: TRBJ2-1
v_gene: TRBV11-2
d_gene: TRBD2
abundance: NA
CDR3aa: CASSHSGRGFF
CDR3nt: TGTGCCAGCAGCCATAGCGGGAGGGGGTTCTTC

j_gene: TRBJ1-2
v_gene: TRBV9
d_gene: NA
abundance: NA
CDR3aa: CASSVDDSYGYTF
CDR3nt: TGTGCCAGCAGCGTAGACGACAGCTATGGCTACACCTTC

j_gene: TRBJ1-5
v_gene: TRBV9
d_gene: NA
abundance: NA
CDR3aa: CASSAGDQPQHF
CDR3nt: TGTGCCAGCAGCGCAGGGGATCAGCCCCAGCATTTT

j_gene: TRBJ1-4
v_gene: TRBV15
d_gene: TRBD1
abundance: few
CDR3aa: CATSSTGATNEKLFF
CDR3nt: TGTGCCACCAGCAGCACAGGGGCAACTAATGAAAAACTGTTTTTT

j_gene: TRBJ1-6
v_gene: TRBV5-1
d_gene: TRBD1
abundance: NA
CDR3aa: CASSYGTGGASPLHF
CDR3nt: TGCGCCAGCAGCTACGGGACAGGGGGCGCTTCACCCCTCCACTTT

j_gene: TRBJ2-7
v_gene: TRBV19
d_gene: TRBD2
abundance: NA
CDR3aa: CASSPAGGSYEQYF
CDR3nt: TGTGCCAGCTCCCCCGCGGGAGGCAGCTACGAGCAGTACTTC

j_gene: TRBJ2-3
v_gene: TRBV2
d_gene: TRBD1
abundance: NA
CDR3aa: CASSERQGSTDTQYF
CDR3nt: TGTGCCAGCAGTGAAAGACAGGGTAGCACAGATACGCAGTATTTT

j_gene: TRBJ1-2
v_gene: TRBV5-1
d_gene: NA
abundance: NA
CDR3aa: CASSLNPVIYGYTF
CDR3nt: TGCGCCAGCAGCTTGAATCCAGTTATCTATGGCTACACCTTC

j_gene: TRBJ2-7
v_gene: TRBV5-6
d_gene: TRBD2
abundance: NA
CDR3aa: CASSSGLAGDEQYF
CDR3nt: TGTGCCAGCAGCTCAGGACTAGCGGGAGACGAGCAGTACTTC

j_gene: TRBJ2-7
v_gene: TRBV7-6
d_gene: TRBD2
abundance: NA
CDR3aa: CASSLSGGSYEQYF
CDR3nt: TGTGCCAGCAGCCTCAGCGGGGGATCCTACGAGCAGTACTTC

j_gene: TRBJ1-1
v_gene: TRBV4-1
d_gene: NA
abundance: NA
CDR3aa: CASSDIGDTEAFF
CDR3nt: TGCGCCAGCAGCGATATAGGAGACACTGAAGCTTTCTTT

j_gene: TRBJ2-1
v_gene: TRBV28
d_gene: TRBD1
abundance: NA
CDR3aa: CASSWGTGGNNEQFF
CDR3nt: TGTGCCAGCAGTTGGGGGACAGGGGGCAACAATGAGCAGTTCTTC

j_gene: TRBJ1-1
v_gene: TRBV6-1
d_gene: NA
abundance: NA
CDR3aa: CASSEETVSPEAFF
CDR3nt: TGTGCCAGCAGTGAAGAAACGGTTTCCCCTGAAGCTTTCTTT

j_gene: TRBJ1-1
v_gene: TRBV7-3
d_gene: NA
abundance: NA
CDR3aa: CASSLTGTSNTEAFF
CDR3nt: TGTGCCAGCAGCTTAACGGGGACATCGAACACTGAAGCTTTCTTT

j_gene: TRBJ1-1
v_gene: TRBV19
d_gene: NA
abundance: NA
CDR3aa: CASSSRKGMNTEAFF
CDR3nt: TGTGCCAGTAGTAGTCGTAAGGGGATGAACACTGAAGCTTTCTTT

j_gene: TRBJ2-3
v_gene: TRBV9
d_gene: TRBD2
abundance: NA
CDR3aa: CASSVGSGGGADTQYF
CDR3nt: TGTGCCAGCAGCGTAGGTAGCGGGGGAGGGGCAGATACGCAGTATTTT